Here is one T cell receptor (beta chain) with its context. Its antigen target is currently unknown. It has no much larger one-base neighbor in the sample; base qualities were not kept. This record comes from a study of blood T cell repertoires in COVID-19 (dated by TCRdb to 2020 to 2022). Some background on the complete study: Samples covering the acute and convalescent phases of COVID-19 were provided by collaborators in the United States, Italy and Spain. The prospective study material was composed of cDNA or gDNA derived from T cells, B-cell-depleted T cells, or PBMCs. The dataset comprised deeply sampled blood TCRbeta repertoires from subjects exposed to, actively infected with, or recovered from COVID-19. The repertoires were released in a freely available public database intended as a resource for research on the immune response to SARS-CoV-2. Samples were obtained from the ongoing ImmuneRACE study (first 160 participants) and from about 1,300 subjects provided by 6 global collaborators. A de-identified subject ID, COVID-19 status, age in years and sex were almost always included in the sample metadata. Where available, HLA class I and class II types were taken from metadata supplied by the sample provider and were not determined by assay-based typing.

TCRbeta CDR3 regions were amplified from genomic DNA by means of the immunoSEQ Assay, a bias-controlled multiplex PCR. The authors' analysis ran thus. Within the assay, amplification of reference gene primers was used to estimate how many nucleated cells each sample contained. Sequence reads were collapsed and filtered to measure the absolute abundance of every unique TCRbeta CDR3 rearrangement. For each sample, productive Simpson clonality was calculated by taking the square root of Simpson's diversity index across productive rearrangements. What TCRdb holds here is the immuneACCESS table cut down to in-frame rearrangements. Part of the clones is not present; checked against another copy, under half of the missing clones reflect an unresolved V gene, and the others are unexplained. V, J and clone size are taken as reported in that table, and D and trimming were inferred from the DNA itself. In this sample the table shows 95,000 to 150,000 clones, 80% to 85% of which occur a single time. Clones ranked in the top ten supply 3.5% to 4% of the sample.

Enrolling through a virtual design, the prospective study's participants ranged in age from roughly 18 to 89 years and lived across some 23 United States geographic areas. In the prospective study, participants were assigned to cohorts based on the clinical history participants reported in a screening survey and a study questionnaire. Recovered participants in ImmuneRACE Cohort 3 were defined as having two consecutive negative NP/OP PCR tests, clearance from a healthcare professional, or resolution of symptoms. In the prospective study, whole blood, serum and a nasopharyngeal or oropharyngeal swab were collected from each participant by mobile phlebotomists. Over an approximately 2-month period, participants in the prospective study had the option of providing additional blood draws and questionnaires. Prospective study blood samples were shipped either frozen or at room temperature before DNA extraction.

Including cysteine and phenylalanine, the CDR3 has 15 amino acids. Of all the DNA, just the CDR3 is kept, 45 bases in frame from base 1. The germline V gene (reference sequence) supplies CDR1 GTSNPN and CDR2 SVGIG. At the junction V is shortened by 1 base and J by 2 bases; bases outside the gene matches: 6. What the study reported, not specific to this receptor: Clinical and demographic metadata were provided uncurated, with the amount varying by source and participant.

In this chain, TRBV30 is recombined with TRBJ2-7, with 9 middle bases fitting TRBD1. This sequence was found in a woman aged 25-40 years who had recovered from COVID-19. Sequencing was carried out using PBMCs or T cells enriched from blood (not recorded which). This receptor carries the CDR3 CAWSAGQGSPYEQYF. The sequenced DNA is TGTGCCTGGAGTGCCGGACAGGGGTCTCCCTACGAGCAGTACTTC. The variable domain in full, with residues beyond the CDR3 obtained from the reference TRBV30 and TRBJ2-7 genes, is SQTIHQWPATLVQPVGSPLSLECTVEGTSNPNLYWYRQAAGRGLQLLFYSVGIGQISSEVPQNLSASRPQDRQFILSSKKLLLSDSGFYLCAWSAGQGSPYEQYFGPGTRLTVT.